The 8 T cell receptor beta chains reported below all come from one sample, sequenced in a study of blood T cells in healthy people across ages. Primed by a sample-barcoded 5' primer and a J-beta primer mix, a second PCR proceeded for about 6 to 11 cycles. Via MiXCR, TCRdb re-called the 5' RACE reads, giving one row per CDR3 protein. The table records approximately 730,000 distinct CDR3 sequences, roughly 53% of them present only once. Input material: blood. The receptors were sampled from a man older than 75 in good health.

The chain uses TRBV20-1 and TRBJ1-5; D possibly corresponds to TRBD1 (5 bases). CDR3 length equals 14 residues. V was trimmed by 0 bases and J by 4 bases, leaving 10 bases between them. Germline V gene sequence: CDR1 DFQATT, CDR2 SNEGSKA (reference sequence). The CDR3 loop reads CSAREGNRNQPQHF. The CDR3 DNA reads TGCAGTGCTAGAGAGGGGAACAGGAATCAGCCCCAGCATTTT.

This clonotype has a count of ten or more. The genes are TRBV29-1 and TRBJ2-7; D might be TRBD2 (6 bases). The germline V gene encodes CDR1 SQVTM and CDR2 ANQGSEA. The length of the CDR3 is 12 residues. Trimming cost V 3 bases and J 0 bases, with 6 bases left between them. CDR3 sequence (DNA): TGCAGCGTTGAGCGGGGCTCCTACGAGCAGTACTTC. It is translated as CSVERGSYEQYF.

This clonotype was seen more than once but under ten times. V and J are TRBV10-3 and TRBJ1-1, with D unresolved. The CDR3 covers 15 residues. V was clipped by 2 bases and J by 4 bases, with 14 bases between them. The germline CDR1 and CDR2 sequences are ENHRY and SYGVKD. The CDR3 DNA follows: TGTGCCATCAGTGAGGCCGGGCGCTCGGGCACTGAAGCTTTCTTT. This encodes CAISEAGRSGTEAFF.

The chain carries TRBV27 and TRBJ2-1, with 7 bases lining up with TRBD1. The CDR3 contains 15 residues. V trimming: 3 bases; J trimming: 6 bases; junction bases outside the gene matches: 8. Germline lookup yields CDR1 MNHEY and CDR2 SMNVEV (reference sequence). The CDR3 spells CASSFAQGVGNEQFF. DNA for the CDR3: TGTGCCAGCAGTTTCGCTCAGGGGGTCGGCAATGAGCAGTTCTTC.

The chain uses TRBV20-1 and TRBJ2-7; 10 bases line up with TRBD2. V lost 0 bases and J lost 6; bases outside the gene matches: 11. CDR3 length equals 16 residues. Looked up from germline, CDR1 is DFQATT and CDR2 is SNEGSKA (reference sequence). CDR3 sequence (DNA): TGCAGTGCTAGAGAGACAGGACTAGCGGAAGTGGGCGAGCAGTACTTC. Its protein is CSARETGLAEVGEQYF.

This clonotype appeared a few times. The rearrangement joins TRBV2 to TRBJ2-1; maybe TRBD2 (6 bases). Germline lookup yields CDR1 SNHLY and CDR2 FYNNEI. The CDR3 loop spans 14 amino acids. Trimming shortened V by 10 bases and J by 7 bases, and 20 bases separated the two germline ends. The CDR3 loop is CATLASGVGNEQFF. CDR3 coding DNA: TGTGCCACCCTCGCCTCGGGGGTGGGGAATGAGCAGTTCTTC.

Only one count was recorded for this clonotype. The chain links TRBV11-2 to TRBJ2-7, with 9 bases lining up with TRBD1. The length of the CDR3 is 17 residues. The V gene's germline CDR1 is SGHAT and CDR2 FQNNGV. With V trimmed by 5 bases and J by 1 base, 12 bases remained unmatched. The CDR3 DNA reads TGTGCCAGCAGCCGGGACAGGGAGTTTCGCCGATCCTACGAGCAGTACTTC. The encoded protein is CASSRDREFRRSYEQYF.

The chain employs TRBV27 and TRBJ1-5; D possibly corresponds to TRBD1 (6 bases). Trimming pared 5 bases from V and 0 bases from J, leaving 17 bases between. The length of the CDR3 is 17 residues. Germline values: CDR1 MNHEY, CDR2 SMNVEV (reference sequence). The CDR3, as DNA: TGTGCCAGCAGTCAGAAGGGGGGGCTAGATAGCAATCAGCCCCAGCATTTT. This encodes CASSQKGGLDSNQPQHF.